The 24 T cell receptor beta chains presented below share a single source sample, sequenced in a study of blood T cell repertoires in COVID-19. Generated by immunoSEQ multiplex PCR, the TCRdb table keeps only in-frame clones and is missing some. The sample contains under 300,000 clones, roughly 90% of which appear only once. Specimen: peripheral blood. All receptors derive from a man in his sixties with acute or convalescent COVID-19.

V and J are TRBV29-1 and TRBJ2-3; 9 nucleotides line up with TRBD2. The length of the CDR3 is 14 residues. The V gene's germline CDR1 is SQVTM and CDR2 ANQGSEA. The J segment lost 5 bases and the V segment lost 4 bases, leaving 7 bases of the junction unmatched. CDR3 coding DNA: TGCAGCGTTGGTAGCGGGAGTTCAGGAGATACGCAGTATTTT. It is translated as CSVGSGSSGDTQYF.

V gene TRBV5-1 combines with J gene TRBJ2-1; TRBD2 agrees at 7 bases. The CDR3 runs to 14 residues. Germline V gene data show CDR1 as SGHRS and CDR2 as YFSETQ. The V gene end was trimmed by 7 bases and the J gene end by 4 bases; junction bases not matched to a gene: 8. Written as DNA, the CDR3 is TGCGCCAGCTACCGCGGGAGCGGATACAATGAGCAGTTCTTC. Translation gives CASYRGSGYNEQFF.

The chain links TRBV28 to TRBJ1-4, with TRBD1 matching 9 bases. The CDR3 consists of 14 residues. V dropped 6 bases and J dropped 5; count of bases not matched to a gene: 4. Germline V gene sequence: CDR1 MDHEN, CDR2 SYDVKM. The CDR3 loop reads CASSRQGVNEKLFF. The CDR3 region has the DNA TGTGCCAGCAGCCGACAGGGGGTAAATGAAAAACTGTTTTTT.

The V gene is TRBV11-2, the J gene TRBJ2-4; D possibly corresponds to TRBD2 (5 bases). V lost 2 bases and J lost 1, with 9 bases in between. The germline V gene has CDR1 SGHAT and CDR2 FQNNGV. The CDR3 runs 15 residues. The chain's CDR3 is CASSLSGMAKNIQYF. DNA for the CDR3: TGTGCCAGCAGCTTATCGGGGATGGCCAAAAACATTCAGTACTTC.

This clone was observed once. The genes are TRBV9 and TRBJ1-6, with a tentative D call TRBD1 (5 bases). Germline values: CDR1 SGDLS, CDR2 YYNGEE. The ends were cut back, 3 bases at V and 4 bases at J, with 5 bases in the middle. The CDR3 runs to 13 residues. CDR3 residues: CASSDRYNSPLHF. In DNA, the CDR3 is TGTGCCAGCAGCGACAGGTATAATTCACCCCTCCACTTT.

J is TRBJ2-7 and V is TRBV28; TRBD2 matches 11 bases. The germline V gene has CDR1 MDHEN and CDR2 SYDVKM. This CDR3 comprises 15 residues. Unmatched junction bases numbered 6, after V lost 6 bases and J lost 2 bases. Here the CDR3 reads CASSHSGRAPYEQYF. In DNA form, the CDR3 reads TGTGCCAGCAGCCATAGCGGGAGGGCCCCCTACGAGCAGTACTTC.

This chain uses TRBV5-1 with TRBJ2-5, with a possible D match to TRBD2 (5 bases). Germline-derived CDR1 and CDR2 are SGHRS and YFSETQ. V shed 1 base and J shed 5 bases, with 12 bases lying between them. The CDR3 consists of 14 residues. The CDR3 bases are TGCGCCAGCAGCTTGAACTTGGAGGCGGAGACCCAGTACTTC. Amino acid sequence: CASSLNLEAETQYF.

V is TRBV10-3 and J is TRBJ2-2, with 7 bases that match TRBD1. The germline V gene encodes CDR1 ENHRY and CDR2 SYGVKD. This CDR3 has 16 residues. The V and J ends lost 3 bases and 7 bases, in that order; junction bases with no gene match: 11. This chain's CDR3 is CAISEAGRGSIGELFF. The DNA of the CDR3 is TGTGCCATCAGTGAAGCTGGCAGGGGGTCGATCGGGGAGCTGTTTTTT.

The gene calls are TRBV6-2 or TRBV6-3 and TRBJ1-1; TRBD1 might be the D (6 bases). The CDR3 covers 16 residues. With 2 bases removed from V and 2 bases from J, the gap between germline ends came to 15 bases. Germline loops: CDR1 MNHEY, CDR2 SVGEGT. CDR3 nucleotide sequence: TGTGCCAGCAGTTACCCCCCGACAGGACTTAACACTGAAGCTTTCTTT. Its protein is CASSYPPTGLNTEAFF.

V gene TRBV27 combines with J gene TRBJ2-7; D may be TRBD2 (5 bases). Trimming cost V 2 bases and J 5 bases, with 13 bases left between them. Germline CDR1 and CDR2: MNHEY and SMNVEV (reference sequence). The CDR3 length is 14 residues. This chain's CDR3 is CASSLALGIDEQYF. The CDR3 DNA follows: TGTGCCAGCAGTTTAGCACTAGGGATAGACGAGCAGTACTTC.

This chain uses TRBV19 with TRBJ1-2, with TRBD1 matching over 8 bases. With V trimmed by 7 bases and J by 4 bases, 8 bases remained unmatched. The CDR3 runs 14 residues. The germline CDR1 and CDR2 sequences are LNHDA and SQIVND (reference sequence). The CDR3 bases are TGTGCCAGTAATAAAGGACAGGGACCCTATGGCTACACCTTC. Protein sequence: CASNKGQGPYGYTF. Together with reference TRBV19 and TRBJ1-2, the CDR3 gives the full variable domain: DGGITQSPKYLFRKEGQNVTLSCEQNLNHDAMYWYRQDPGQGLRLIYYSQIVNDFQKGDIAEGYSVSREKKESFPLTVTSAQKNPTAFYLCASNKGQGPYGYTFGSGTRLTVV.

The rearrangement joins TRBV11-3 to TRBJ1-1; the D gene is possibly TRBD1 (6 bases). The germline V gene encodes CDR1 SGHNT and CDR2 YENEEA. This CDR3 is built from 14 residues. Trimming took 2 bases from V and 1 from J, leaving 8 bases between them. Here the CDR3 DNA reads TGTGCCAGCAGCTTACCACAGGGGAACACTGAAGCTTTCTTT. Translation: CASSLPQGNTEAFF.

This chain uses TRBV24-1 with TRBJ1-5; D call uncertain. Germline-derived CDR1 and CDR2 are KGHDR and SFDVKD. The V gene lost 4 bases and the J gene lost 1 base, with 13 bases spanning the gap. This CDR3 has 16 residues. CDR3 region: CATSEAGGGSNQPQHF. The CDR3 bases are TGTGCCACCAGTGAGGCGGGTGGTGGGAGCAATCAGCCCCAGCATTTT.

The chain employs TRBV6-2 or TRBV6-3 and TRBJ2-1; TRBD2 matches 16 bases. Germline V gives CDR1 MNHEY, CDR2 SVGEGT. Losses at the gene ends were 6 bases for V and 8 bases for J; bases not matched to a gene: 10. The CDR3 has 17 amino acids. The DNA for the CDR3 is TGTGCCAGCAGCCCCTATGGGACTAGCGGGAGGGCACATGAGCAGTTCTTC. It specifies CASSPYGTSGRAHEQFF.

This clone occurred once. This chain connects TRBV5-1 to TRBJ2-2; D possibly corresponds to TRBD1 (5 bases). Per germline, CDR1 SGHRS and CDR2 YFSETQ. This CDR3 spans 15 amino acids. V lost 7 bases and J lost 7, with 20 bases in between. The CDR3 sequence is CASSLPFRQIGELFF. CDR3 nucleotide sequence: TGCGCCAGCTCGTTGCCATTTAGACAGATCGGGGAGCTGTTTTTT.

The V gene is TRBV5-1, the J gene TRBJ2-7, with TRBD2 identical over 11 bases. After removal of 4 bases from V and 6 bases from J, the junction contained 6 bases not matched to a gene. This CDR3 contains 14 residues. CDR1 is SGHRS and CDR2 is YFSETQ in the germline V gene. In DNA form, the CDR3 reads TGCGCCAGCAGCGCTAGCGGGAGGCTCTCCGAGCAGTACTTC. Protein: CASSASGRLSEQYF.

The chain employs TRBV19 and TRBJ1-5; D is possibly TRBD1 (5 bases). The CDR3 runs 14 residues. CDR1 and CDR2 from the germline V gene are LNHDA and SQIVND (reference sequence). V dropped 1 base and J dropped 7 bases, with 11 bases sitting between them. The CDR3 loop reads CASSIGRVGQPQHF. The CDR3 DNA reads as TGTGCCAGTAGTATAGGCAGGGTAGGCCAGCCCCAGCATTTT. The variable domain in full, with the rest retrieved from reference TRBV19 and TRBJ1-5, is DGGITQSPKYLFRKEGQNVTLSCEQNLNHDAMYWYRQDPGQGLRLIYYSQIVNDFQKGDIAEGYSVSREKKESFPLTVTSAQKNPTAFYLCASSIGRVGQPQHFGDGTRLSIL.

This clone was detected only a few times. The J gene is TRBJ2-3, the V gene TRBV10-3; tentative D call: TRBD2 (5 bases). In germline, CDR1 is ENHRY, CDR2 SYGVKD. V was trimmed by 8 bases and J by 4 bases, leaving 13 bases between them. CDR3 length equals 13 residues. The CDR3: CAILRESADTQYF. The CDR3, as DNA: TGTGCCATCTTGAGGGAGTCCGCAGATACGCAGTATTTT.

The chain has TRBV6-4 and TRBJ2-7, with TRBD1 matching 11 bases. V lost 8 bases, J lost 3 bases, and 3 bases stayed unmatched. The CDR3 is made up of 13 amino acids. Germline V CDR1 and CDR2: MRHNA, SNTAGT. DNA for the CDR3: TGTGCCAGCCTCGGGACAGGGGGCTACGAGCAGTACTTC. Protein sequence: CASLGTGGYEQYF.

Written as DNA, the CDR3 is TGCGCCAGCAGCCACCCCTTAAGCACAGATACGCAGTATTTT. Protein sequence: CASSHPLSTDTQYF. This chain uses TRBV4-1 with TRBJ2-3; no reliable D call. This CDR3 has 14 amino acids. Trimming shortened V by 3 bases and J by 0 bases, and 7 bases separated the two germline ends. Germline V gene data show CDR1 as MGHRA and CDR2 as YSYEKL.

The genes are TRBV7-7 and TRBJ1-2; D is possibly TRBD1 (6 bases). In germline, CDR1 is SSHAT, CDR2 FNYEAQ (reference sequence). The CDR3 is 16 amino acids. CDR3 bases: TGTGCTAGCGGACACCTACAGGGTAGCGCTAACTATGGCTACACCTTC. It encodes CASGHLQGSANYGYTF.

The rearrangement uses TRBV28 and TRBJ1-1; 7 positions agree with TRBD1. The ends lost 6 bases at V and 0 bases at J; junction bases unmatched: 16. CDR3 length: 18 amino acids. The germline V gene has CDR1 MDHEN and CDR2 SYDVKM. DNA of the CDR3: TGTGCCAGCAGGCTGGGGACAGTGGGCGCCCCTTTGAACACTGAAGCTTTCTTT. Encoded protein: CASRLGTVGAPLNTEAFF.

The gene calls are TRBV4-3 and TRBJ1-1, with a weak D call TRBD1 (6 bases). The germline V gene has CDR1 LGHNA and CDR2 YSLEER. The CDR3 runs to 15 residues. V was shortened by 0 bases and J by 6 bases, with 14 bases between the two germline ends. The CDR3 is CASSQDRTVGSEAFF. CDR3 nucleotide sequence: TGCGCCAGCAGCCAAGATAGGACAGTCGGGTCTGAAGCTTTCTTT.

The rearrangement joins TRBV5-1 to TRBJ2-1; no firm D call. The ends were cut back, 4 bases at V and 4 bases at J, with 18 bases in the middle. Germline CDR1 and CDR2: SGHRS and YFSETQ. The CDR3 is 16 residues long. For the CDR3, the DNA is TGCGCCAGCAGCACTACTCCAGTCGGGTTGTACAATGAGCAGTTCTTC. This sequence encodes CASSTTPVGLYNEQFF.